The subject of this entry is one T cell receptor (beta chain). This sample is part of a study of blood T cell repertoires in COVID-19. The repertoire was sequenced with immunoSEQ multiplex PCR; TCRdb's copy has only in-frame clones and lacks some. The sample records 250,000 to 350,000 clones, about nine tenths being singletons. CDR1 is MNHNY, CDR2 SVGAGI, per germline (reference sequence). V lost 5 bases and J lost 5; bases outside the gene matches: 3. This CDR3 contains 13 residues. This receptor was taken from a woman in her forties or fifties who had recovered from COVID-19. This rearrangement joins TRBV6-6 to TRBJ1-1; 9 bases map to TRBD1. The sample was peripheral blood. The CDR3 here is CASSRTGVTEAFF. As DNA, the CDR3 is TGTGCCAGCAGTCGGACAGGGGTAACTGAAGCTTTCTTT.